This TCR beta chain was recorded in a study of OX40 agonist ivuxolimab in advanced cancers. CDR3 length: 14 amino acids. V lost 8 bases to trimming and J lost 1 base; unmatched junction nucleotides: 6. The germline CDR1 and CDR2 sequences are SNHLY and FYNNEI. Assay: immunoSEQ multiplex PCR; the TCRdb copy retains only in-frame clones and omits some. The data contain tens of thousands of clones, around nine tenths of them seen just once; the ten biggest clones take up about a sixth. The chain has TRBV2 and TRBJ2-7; 9 bases are shared with TRBD1. The receptor was derived from an adult with an advanced solid tumor such as melanoma, head and neck, liver or kidney cancer. Specimen: CD4+ or CD8+ T cells sorted from blood, collected in a trial of the OX40 agonist ivuxolimab. This CDR3 is CASFPGQGSYEQYF. The DNA of the CDR3 is TGTGCCAGCTTCCCGGGACAGGGTTCCTACGAGCAGTACTTC. Complete variable domain (other parts from reference TRBV2 and TRBJ2-7): EPEVTQTPSHQVTQMGQEVILRCVPISNHLYFYWYRQILGQKVEFLVSFYNNEISEKSEIFDDQFSVERPDGSNFTLKIRSTKLEDSAMYFCASFPGQGSYEQYFGPGTRLTVT.